The present T cell receptor beta chain was sequenced within a study of cytomegalovirus exposure and HLA in healthy donors. Study-wide context: Both the approximately 120 validation repertoires and the 666 first-cohort repertoires used the same platform, as reported by a later analysis. Study-wide results and limits: The authors enumerated 150 to 200 TCR beta chains as linked to cytomegalovirus. The tendency of first-cohort TCR clusters to co-occur in the roughly 110 validation repertoires was identified by a subsequent analysis. Testing in vitro showed three CMV-associated chains specific for CMV antigens.

Deletions cut 6 bases from V and 7 bases from J, with 13 bases between. This CDR3 contains 12 residues. In germline, CDR1 is MNHEY, CDR2 SVGAGI. This clone has a handful of counts. What it binds is unknown. Sequenced by immunoSEQ multiplex PCR; TCRdb stores in-frame clones only, minus some. The sample has about 74,000 clones; 85% to 95% are singletons. The chain links TRBV6-5 to TRBJ2-7, with D perhaps matching TRBD2 (6 bases). The sequencing input was PBMCs. This TCR came from a woman aged 18-29 years in good health and CMV-seropositive. CDR3 DNA: TGTGCCAGCAGGCGGGGACGATTTGAGCAGTACTTC. It encodes CASRRGRFEQYF.